Reported below is one TCR beta chain. Its target is not known. Germline is not matched at one junction end, which may reflect a read error. The table came from immunoSEQ multiplex PCR; TCRdb's copy has only in-frame clones and leaves some out. The profile shows 95,000 to 150,000 clones, 88% of them singletons. The record originates from a study of T cell responses to AZD1222 COVID-19 vaccine. Study summary: Investigators merged groups given second doses at roughly 4 or roughly 12 weeks. Notes on the study in general: Reports say nearly half of spike-specific TCRs go after unmutated variant regions. Most donors were white British, females outnumbered males, and clonal diversity was possibly underestimated. Dominant at 160-218 and 743-854, vaccine-associated CD4 TCRs also spanned spike.

This CDR3 region has 13 residues. The germline gives CDR1 MNHEY, CDR2 SMNVEV (reference sequence). This TCR was recovered from an adult in good health. The sequencing here drew on peripheral blood, taken on day 0 of AZD1222 vaccination. The rearrangement joins TRBV27 to TRBJ2-7, with D tentatively TRBD2 (7 bases). Here the CDR3 reads CASRGGGSNEQYF. The CDR3 region has the DNA TGTGCCAGCAGGGGCGGGGGCTCCAACGAGCAGTACTTC.